What follows are 21 T cell receptor beta chains derived from one specimen sequenced in a study of T cell repertoires in ileal Crohn's disease. Data came from immunoSEQ multiplex PCR; TCRdb stores just in-frame clones and leaves some out. This sample carries 17,000 or so clones, about 91% of them seen once, and the ten largest clones take around 5.6%. Sample: ileal tissue. Receptor source: an adult with Crohn's disease.

The chain is built from TRBV7-9 and TRBJ1-4; 7 bases map to TRBD1. CDR1 and CDR2 (germline): SEHNR, FQNEAQ (reference sequence). CDR3 length: 14 residues. The junction had 2 bases not matched to a gene; V was cut back by 5 bases and J by 2 bases. CDR3 nucleotide sequence: TGTGCCAGCAGCCCGACAGGGACTAATGAAAAACTGTTTTTT. Translating gives CASSPTGTNEKLFF.

This chain links TRBV19 with TRBJ1-1; 8 bases map to TRBD1. Germline V gene sequence: CDR1 LNHDA, CDR2 SQIVND (reference sequence). Losses at the gene ends were 5 bases for V and 4 bases for J; bases not matched to a gene: 24. The CDR3 is 20 amino acids. In DNA form, the CDR3 reads TGTGCCAGTAGTGCGGACCAGGGACAGGCCGGTGGCGCCTGGGGCACTGAAGCTTTCTTT. It codes for CASSADQGQAGGAWGTEAFF.

This chain links TRBV5-1 with TRBJ2-5; no definite D call. With the DNA end fitting TRBJ2-7 better, the J assignment may be wrong. The CDR3 extends over 11 amino acids. Germline CDR1 reads SGHRS; CDR2 reads YFSETQ. For the CDR3, the DNA is TGCGCCAGCAGCTCCTCCTACGAGCAGTACTTC. Its translation is CASSSSYEQYF.

V usage is TRBV4-2 and J usage is TRBJ2-7; the match to TRBD2 covers 8 bases. The junction had 3 bases not matched to a gene; V was cut back by 0 bases and J by 2 bases. This CDR3 has 15 residues. Germline CDR1 reads LGHNA; CDR2 reads YNFKEQ. CDR3: CASSQDYGRAYEQYF. CDR3 sequence (DNA): TGTGCCAGCAGCCAAGATTACGGGAGGGCCTACGAGCAGTACTTC.

The chain uses TRBV9 and TRBJ1-3; tentatively, D is TRBD1 (5 bases). The CDR3 length is 15 residues. Trimming took 3 bases from V and 2 from J, leaving 12 bases between them. Germline V lookup: CDR1 SGDLS, CDR2 YYNGEE. The CDR3 DNA reads TGTGCCAGCAGCGAAAGCGGGGCACCTGGAAACACCATATATTTT. Its protein is CASSESGAPGNTIYF.

The chain carries TRBV2 and TRBJ1-4; no firm D call. Germline V gene data show CDR1 as SNHLY and CDR2 as FYNNEI. The CDR3 is 15 amino acids. The V gene lost 4 bases and the J gene lost 1 base, with 10 bases spanning the gap. CDR3 amino acids: CASSVGRQTNEKLFF. CDR3 in DNA: TGTGCCAGCAGTGTTGGTCGACAAACTAATGAAAAACTGTTTTTT.

The chain has TRBV27 and TRBJ2-5; 7 bases are shared with TRBD1. Matching the DNA end better, TRBJ2-7 makes the J call doubtful. Germline V gene sequence: CDR1 MNHEY, CDR2 SMNVEV (reference sequence). CDR3 size: 13 residues. The CDR3: CASIPTGSYEQYF. DNA of the CDR3: TGTGCCAGCATCCCGACAGGGTCCTACGAGCAGTACTTC.

The chain employs TRBV18 and TRBJ2-7, with 7 nucleotides matching TRBD2. The junction had 1 base not matched to a gene; V was cut back by 1 base and J by 4 bases. The CDR3 length is 13 residues. Germline V gives CDR1 KGHSH, CDR2 LQKENI. CDR3 sequence (DNA): TGTGCCAGCTCACCACAGGGAGGGTACGAGCAGTACTTC. Protein sequence: CASSPQGGYEQYF.

This clone was observed once. The genes are TRBV4-2 and TRBJ2-3; possibly TRBD2 for D (5 bases). Trimming stripped 0 bases from V and 1 base from J, with 11 bases between. Germline-derived CDR1 and CDR2 are LGHNA and YNFKEQ. There are 16 residues in the CDR3. The CDR3 spells CASSQDFTRGTDTQYF. CDR3 nucleotides: TGTGCCAGCAGCCAAGATTTCACTAGAGGCACAGATACGCAGTATTTT.

J is TRBJ2-7 and V is TRBV4-1; 7 positions match TRBD1. CDR1 is MGHRA, CDR2 YSYEKL, per germline. With V trimmed by 4 bases and J by 5 bases, 5 bases remained unmatched. The CDR3 spans 13 residues. The CDR3 nucleotides are TGCGCCAGCAGCCTCACAGGGGTCCACGAGCAGTACTTC. Translated: CASSLTGVHEQYF.

V gene TRBV7-6 combines with J gene TRBJ2-1; 7 bases fit TRBD2. CDR3 length equals 16 residues. V was clipped by 3 bases and J by 4 bases; unmatched bases: 9. The germline gives CDR1 SGHVS, CDR2 FNYEAQ. The CDR3 reads CASSFAGAGNYNEQFF. The CDR3 coding sequence is TGTGCCAGCAGCTTCGCAGGAGCGGGAAATTACAATGAGCAGTTCTTC. The complete variable domain, with remaining parts taken from reference TRBV7-6 and TRBJ2-1, reads GAGVSQSPRYKVTKRGQDVALRCDPISGHVSLYWYRQALGQGPEFLTYFNYEAQQDKSGLPNDRFSAERPEGSISTLTIQRTEQRDSAMYRCASSFAGAGNYNEQFFGPGTRLTVL.

This clone showed up just once. The chain combines TRBV18 with TRBJ2-3, with 7 nucleotides matching TRBD2. The CDR3 extends over 14 amino acids. Per the germline V gene, CDR1 is KGHSH and CDR2 is LQKENI. Trimming removed 6 bases from V and 4 bases from J; junction bases left unmatched: 7. The CDR3 spells CASSGEGRADTQYF. DNA for the CDR3: TGTGCCAGCTCGGGGGAGGGCCGTGCAGATACGCAGTATTTT.

The chain joins TRBV4-2 to TRBJ2-3; 10 bases fit TRBD2. The CDR3 contains 17 residues. CDR1 and CDR2 (germline): LGHNA, YNFKEQ. V trimming: 0 bases; J trimming: 2 bases; junction bases outside the gene matches: 5. CDR3 residues: CASSQDLAGGHTDTQYF. CDR3 nucleotide sequence: TGTGCCAGCAGCCAAGATTTAGCGGGAGGCCACACAGATACGCAGTATTTT.

V and J are TRBV7-3 and TRBJ2-2; TRBD1 agrees at 9 bases. The CDR3 consists of 16 residues. CDR1 and CDR2 from the germline V gene are SGHTA and FQGTGA. Trimming removed 2 bases from V and 3 bases from J; junction bases left unmatched: 4. Written as DNA, the CDR3 is TGTGCCAGCAGCTTAGGGGACAGGGTTGACACCGGGGAGCTGTTTTTT. Translated, it gives CASSLGDRVDTGELFF.

The gene calls are TRBV6-1 and TRBJ2-4, with 8 bases fitting TRBD1. The CDR3 length is 15 residues. From germline, CDR1 is MNHNS and CDR2 SASEGT. V was clipped by 6 bases and J by 5 bases; unmatched bases: 9. The CDR3 DNA reads TGTGCCAGCAGCCTATTAGGGACAGGTGAAAACATTCAGTACTTC. This encodes CASSLLGTGENIQYF.

The chain combines TRBV29-1 with TRBJ1-2, with TRBD1 matching over 8 bases. CDR1 is SQVTM, CDR2 ANQGSEA, per germline. This CDR3 has 13 residues. V trimming: 2 bases; J trimming: 4 bases; junction bases outside the gene matches: 3. The CDR3 coding sequence is TGCAGCGTTGAACAGGGGGCTCCCTATGGCTACACCTTC. Translated: CSVEQGAPYGYTF.

In its sample, this clone was seen a few times. The rearrangement uses TRBV28 and TRBJ2-5; TRBD2 matches 13 bases. J lost 2 bases, V lost 6 bases, and 6 bases had no gene match. CDR1 MDHEN and CDR2 SYDVKM come from the germline V gene. CDR3 size: 16 residues. CDR3 residues: CASSSLAGGQQETQYF. The CDR3 nucleotides are TGTGCCAGCAGCTCACTAGCGGGAGGGCAACAAGAGACCCAGTACTTC.

V is TRBV29-1 and J is TRBJ2-5; TRBD2 aligns across 7 bases. Germline V gene data show CDR1 as SQVTM and CDR2 as ANQGSEA. V shed 7 bases, J shed 5 bases, and the junction held 13 bases outside the gene matches. This CDR3 contains 14 residues. The CDR3 sequence is CSARGGSPGETQYF. The CDR3 DNA is TGCAGCGCCCGGGGCGGGAGCCCTGGGGAGACCCAGTACTTC. The variable domain in full, with the rest retrieved from reference TRBV29-1 and TRBJ2-5, is SAVISQKPSRDICQRGTSLTIQCQVDSQVTMMFWYRQQPGQSLTLIATANQGSEATYESGFVIDKFPISRPNLTFSTLTVSNMSPEDSSIYLCSARGGSPGETQYFGPGTRLLVL.

This clone appeared a single time. The rearrangement uses TRBV15 and TRBJ2-5; D is perhaps TRBD1 (6 bases). Trimming left V 0 bases short and J 5 bases short, with 13 bases between. From germline, CDR1 is LNHNV and CDR2 YYDKDF (reference sequence). The CDR3 is 15 amino acids. The CDR3 loop is CATSRDRGTGETQYF. The CDR3 DNA reads TGTGCCACCAGCAGAGATCGTGGCACAGGGGAGACCCAGTACTTC.

The gene calls are TRBV9 and TRBJ2-7; D may be TRBD2 (5 bases). Trimming took off 0 bases at V and 3 bases at J, with 7 bases between the two ends. The CDR3 is 13 amino acids. CDR1 SGDLS and CDR2 YYNGEE come from the germline V gene. CDR3 residues: CASSVDGNYEQYF. The CDR3 region has the DNA TGTGCCAGCAGCGTAGACGGGAACTACGAGCAGTACTTC.

There are a few counts of this clone. The V and J genes are TRBV30 and TRBJ2-7; D perhaps matches TRBD1 (6 bases). Trimming removed 1 base at V and 7 bases at J, with 8 bases between. Germline V gene sequence: CDR1 GTSNPN, CDR2 SVGIG (reference sequence). CDR3 length equals 11 residues. The CDR3 region has the DNA TGTGCCTGGAGTGCAACAGGGGAGCAGTACTTC. Encoded protein: CAWSATGEQYF. Variable domain in full (rest from reference TRBV30 and TRBJ2-7): SQTIHQWPATLVQPVGSPLSLECTVEGTSNPNLYWYRQAAGRGLQLLFYSVGIGQISSEVPQNLSASRPQDRQFILSSKKLLLSDSGFYLCAWSATGEQYFGPGTRLTVT.